This is a list of T cell receptor beta chains from one sample in a study of identical twins. Via MiXCR, TCRdb re-called the 5' RACE reads, giving one row per CDR3 protein. The sample has around 480,000 distinct CDR3 sequences; approximately 15% are singletons. The data also belong to a second study, concerning yellow fever vaccine responses in identical twins.

The specimen was CD4+ T cells sorted from blood. The source is a woman under 30 in good health. CDR3s include the opening cysteine and the closing phenylalanine or tryptophan. D genes are given only for firm matches. A row's size may be missing; if present it is once, few, many or a size class.

.,14,TRBJ2-1,.,TRBV19,TGTGCCAGTAGGGCGGAGAGCTCCTACAATGAGCAGTTCTTC,CASRAESSYNEQFF
once,12,TRBJ2-7,.,TRBV7-2,TGTGCCAGCAGCCCCCCTTGGGCGGAGCAGTACTTC,CASSPPWAEQYF
many,12,TRBJ2-2,.,TRBV12-3/TRBV12-4,TGTGCCAGCAGTTTCGGTGTCGGGGAGCTGTTTTTT,CASSFGVGELFF
few,15,TRBJ1-2,.,TRBV4-2,TGTGCCAGCAGCCAGGGTGGACAGAGCACGTATGGCTACACCTTC,CASSQGGQSTYGYTF
few,16,TRBJ2-7,TRBD2,TRBV9,TGTGCCAGCAGCGGGCAACTAGCGGGAGGGCCCTACGAGCAGTACTTC,CASSGQLAGGPYEQYF
.,16,TRBJ2-1,.,TRBV6-1,TGTGCCAGCAGTCTAGCCCCTCTTACAGGATACAATGAGCAGTTCTTC,CASSLAPLTGYNEQFF
few,16,TRBJ2-3,.,TRBV20-1,TGCAGTGCTAGAGATCTCTTGGCCTTTGCTCCGAATACGCAGTATTTT,CSARDLLAFAPNTQYF
.,17,TRBJ1-5,TRBD1,TRBV15,TGTGCCACCAGCAGAAACCTCGGGACAGGGAGTCATCAGCCCCAGCATTTT,CATSRNLGTGSHQPQHF
few,15,TRBJ2-2,.,TRBV27,TGTGCCAGCAGAGGAGCTCAGGGATTTGGCGGGGAGCTGTTTTTT,CASRGAQGFGGELFF
many,15,TRBJ2-3,TRBD2,TRBV29-1,TGCAGCGCCGGATCGACTAGCGGAAGCACAGATACGCAGTATTTT,CSAGSTSGSTDTQYF
.,12,TRBJ2-7,TRBD2,TRBV20-1,TGCAGTGCTAGGCTAGCGGGGGACGCGCAGTACTTC,CSARLAGDAQYF
.,13,TRBJ2-7,TRBD1,TRBV12-3/TRBV12-4,TGTGCCAGCAGCCGGACAGGGGGCTCCGAGCAGTACTTC,CASSRTGGSEQYF
few,12,TRBJ2-1,.,TRBV5-1,TGCGCCAGCAGCGCGGCCCTCAATGAGCAGTTCTTC,CASSAALNEQFF
few,15,TRBJ2-5,TRBD1,TRBV4-1,TGCGCCAGCAGCCAAGGCCCGACAGGGGTAGAGACCCAGTACTTC,CASSQGPTGVETQYF
many,13,TRBJ2-7,.,TRBV14,TGTGCCAGCTCGAGGCAGCTCTCCTACGAGCAGTACTTC,CASSRQLSYEQYF
many,16,TRBJ2-1,.,TRBV24-1,TGTGCCACCAGTGATTTAGCTGGGTTCTCCTACAATGAGCAGTTCTTC,CATSDLAGFSYNEQFF
few,18,TRBJ2-3,TRBD2,TRBV11-2,TGTGCCAGCAGCTTAGTACGAGGAGGACTAGCGGGCACAGATACGCAGTATTTT,CASSLVRGGLAGTDTQYF
.,13,TRBJ2-7,TRBD2,TRBV20-1,TGCAGTGCTAGAGTAGCGGGGGGAGGCGAGCAGTACTTC,CSARVAGGGEQYF
.,17,TRBJ2-2,TRBD2,TRBV7-9,TGTGCCAGCAGCTCGTCTAGCGGGAGGATAGGCACCGGGGAGCTGTTTTTT,CASSSSSGRIGTGELFF
.,11,TRBJ2-1,TRBD1,TRBV6-6,TGTGCCAGCAGTTACCAACCGGGACAGAGCTTC,CASSYQPGQSF
few,13,TRBJ1-1,.,TRBV6-2/TRBV6-3,TGTGCCAGCAGTTCGATGGGAGACACTGAAGCTTTCTTT,CASSSMGDTEAFF
.,13,TRBJ2-5,.,TRBV12-3/TRBV12-4,TGTGCCAGCAGTTTAGGCCCTTCGTGGACCCAGTACTTC,CASSLGPSWTQYF
few,14,TRBJ1-1,.,TRBV14,TGTGCCAGCAGCCTGGTTGGGACAAACACTGAAGCTTTCTTT,CASSLVGTNTEAFF
few,17,TRBJ2-1,TRBD2,TRBV7-9,TGTGCCAGCAGCTTAGTGGCTAGCGGGGATTCCTACAATGAGCAGTTCTTC,CASSLVASGDSYNEQFF
.,13,TRBJ2-7,TRBD2,TRBV10-3,TGTGCCATCAGGGGACTAGTCTCCTACGAGCAGTACTTC,CAIRGLVSYEQYF
many,15,TRBJ2-2,TRBD1,TRBV28,TGTGCCAGCAGTGAAGGGGGCGCAGGGACCGGGGAGCTGTTTTTT,CASSEGGAGTGELFF
few,17,TRBJ2-1,TRBD2,TRBV20-1,TGCAGTGCTAGAGTCCAACTAGCGGGGGGGCCTATCAATGAGCAGTTCTTC,CSARVQLAGGPINEQFF
.,15,TRBJ2-1,.,TRBV19,TGTGCCAGTAGTATGGGGCAGAGCTCCTACAATGAGCAGTTCTTC,CASSMGQSSYNEQFF
.,14,TRBJ1-1,.,TRBV2,TGTGCCAGCGGGCGGACAGTGATGAACACTGAAGCTTTCTTT,CASGRTVMNTEAFF
many,15,TRBJ2-2,.,TRBV12-3/TRBV12-4,TGTGCCACCTCCCCATTGGCCCAGGGCACCGGGGAGCTGTTTTTT,CATSPLAQGTGELFF
.,15,TRBJ1-2,.,TRBV27,TGTGCCAGCAGTTTCATACCGGGGACGTACGATGGCTACACCTTC,CASSFIPGTYDGYTF
.,18,TRBJ2-3,TRBD2,TRBV25-1,TGTGCCAGCAGTGATACCCGGGAGGGCCGAGGTATCACAGATACGCAGTATTTT,CASSDTREGRGITDTQYF
.,15,TRBJ2-7,TRBD2,TRBV12-3/TRBV12-4,TGTGCCAGCAGCCCCCCCGCGGGAGGGCGTAGTGAGCAGTACTTC,CASSPPAGGRSEQYF
.,16,TRBJ2-3,.,TRBV6-5,TGTGCCAGCAGTTACTACAGCGGAAAGAGGGTAGATACGCAGTATTTT,CASSYYSGKRVDTQYF
.,16,TRBJ1-5,.,TRBV7-2,TGTGCCAGCAGCTCCGAAACAGGGAAGGCGCGGCAGCCCCAGCATTTT,CASSSETGKARQPQHF
few,16,TRBJ2-3,TRBD2,TRBV15,TGTGCCACCAGAGTTGGGACTAGCGGGTACACAGATACGCAGTATTTT,CATRVGTSGYTDTQYF
.,12,TRBJ2-1,.,TRBV3-1,TGTGCCAGCAGCCACCGGGACTTAGAGCAGTTCTTC,CASSHRDLEQFF
few,14,TRBJ2-7,TRBD1,TRBV20-1,TGCAGTGCTAGAGATAGGACAGGAACCTACGAGCAGTACTTC,CSARDRTGTYEQYF
few,11,TRBJ1-1,.,TRBV12-3/TRBV12-4,TGTGCCAGCAGTCGAAGTATTGAAGCTTTCTTT,CASSRSIEAFF
.,12,TRBJ2-5,.,TRBV12-3/TRBV12-4,TGTGCCAGCAGTTTTGGATGGAAGACCCAGTACTTC,CASSFGWKTQYF
.,16,TRBJ2-7,TRBD2,TRBV5-1,TGCGCCAGCAGCTCGGGACTAGCGGGGGGGTTCGGCGAGCAGTACTTC,CASSSGLAGGFGEQYF
few,12,TRBJ2-2,.,TRBV28,TGTGCCAGCAGTTGGTACACCGGGGAGCTGTTTTTT,CASSWYTGELFF
.,13,TRBJ2-3,.,TRBV19,TGTGCCAGTAGTATGGCCCCGGATGGTACGCAGTATTTT,CASSMAPDGTQYF
.,16,TRBJ2-3,.,TRBV7-2,TGTGCCAGCAGCTGGGGGAGCGGGTTCCGCACAGATACGCAGTATTTT,CASSWGSGFRTDTQYF
.,11,TRBJ1-4,.,TRBV3-1,TGTGCCAGCAGCCTGGAAGGGAGGTCGATTTTT,CASSLEGRSIF
.,13,TRBJ2-1,.,TRBV6-2/TRBV6-3,TGTGCCAGCAGTAGTGGCTTATCCCTCGAATGTTTCTTC,CASSSGLSLECFF
.,15,TRBJ2-1,.,TRBV20-1,TGCAGTGCCGCGGGGTCGGGACAGCCCCTCAATGAGCAGTTCTTC,CSAAGSGQPLNEQFF
few,16,TRBJ2-1,TRBD2,TRBV5-6,TGTGCCAGCAGCAACTGGGGACTAGCGGGGGGCAATGAGCAGTTCTTC,CASSNWGLAGGNEQFF
few,14,TRBJ2-1,.,TRBV5-1,TGCGCCAGCAGCTTAATGGACAGCAACAATGAGCAGTTCTTC,CASSLMDSNNEQFF
few,17,TRBJ2-4,.,TRBV9,TGTGCCAGCAGCGTAGGGGGGGACTTAGTAGCCAAAAACATTCAGTACTTC,CASSVGGDLVAKNIQYF
few,11,TRBJ2-1,.,TRBV29-1,TGCAGCTCGAGCTCCTACAATGAGCAGTTCTTC,CSSSSYNEQFF
few,15,TRBJ1-6,.,TRBV15,TGTGCCACCAGCAGAGCGGGGACACAAAATTCACCCCTCCACTTT,CATSRAGTQNSPLHF
.,14,TRBJ2-1,.,TRBV11-2,TGTGCCAGCAGCGTCGGTACTGGGTTCAATGAGCAGTTCTTC,CASSVGTGFNEQFF